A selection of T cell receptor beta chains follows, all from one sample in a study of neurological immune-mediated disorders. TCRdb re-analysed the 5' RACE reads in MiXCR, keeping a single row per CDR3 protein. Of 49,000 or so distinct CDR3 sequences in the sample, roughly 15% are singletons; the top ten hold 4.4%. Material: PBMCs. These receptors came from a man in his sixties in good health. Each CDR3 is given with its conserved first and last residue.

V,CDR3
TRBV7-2,CASSLGGRDFRGYTF
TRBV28,CASSLEVGGGGGTQYF
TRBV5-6,CAISKPRAEAFF
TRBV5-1,CASSRGTGDRYGYTF
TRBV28,CASSSLPGGTQETQYF
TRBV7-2,CASSLSGTYEQYF
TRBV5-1,CASSLGTNIDSEQYF
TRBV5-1,CASSLATSGEGETQYF
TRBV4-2,CASSQGLGTGGYEQYF
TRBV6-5,CASSYSNQPAYEQYF
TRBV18,CASSPGRNEKLFF
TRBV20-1,CSALAGALSGGNTYEQYF
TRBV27,CASSFDRLYGYTF
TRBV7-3,CASSFLRGTGANVLTF
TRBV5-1,CASSLIAFGQAEAFF
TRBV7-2,CASSLWGGEQYF
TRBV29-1,CSVEQTGGGGQYF
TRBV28,CASNLYGNTEAFF
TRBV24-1,CATSHITGAGDTQYF
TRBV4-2,CASRGGGAVNTEAFF
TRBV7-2,CASSPRNPSGGHEQFF
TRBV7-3,CASSPRDSSYEQYF
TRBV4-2,CASSQGLADNQETQYF
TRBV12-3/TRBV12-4,CASTRSVADYEQYF
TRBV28,CASSYLAGGPTDTQYF
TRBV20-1,CSAATGNSPLHF
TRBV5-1,CASSLDGDPSTDTQYF
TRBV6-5,CASSYSQGGSGANVLTF